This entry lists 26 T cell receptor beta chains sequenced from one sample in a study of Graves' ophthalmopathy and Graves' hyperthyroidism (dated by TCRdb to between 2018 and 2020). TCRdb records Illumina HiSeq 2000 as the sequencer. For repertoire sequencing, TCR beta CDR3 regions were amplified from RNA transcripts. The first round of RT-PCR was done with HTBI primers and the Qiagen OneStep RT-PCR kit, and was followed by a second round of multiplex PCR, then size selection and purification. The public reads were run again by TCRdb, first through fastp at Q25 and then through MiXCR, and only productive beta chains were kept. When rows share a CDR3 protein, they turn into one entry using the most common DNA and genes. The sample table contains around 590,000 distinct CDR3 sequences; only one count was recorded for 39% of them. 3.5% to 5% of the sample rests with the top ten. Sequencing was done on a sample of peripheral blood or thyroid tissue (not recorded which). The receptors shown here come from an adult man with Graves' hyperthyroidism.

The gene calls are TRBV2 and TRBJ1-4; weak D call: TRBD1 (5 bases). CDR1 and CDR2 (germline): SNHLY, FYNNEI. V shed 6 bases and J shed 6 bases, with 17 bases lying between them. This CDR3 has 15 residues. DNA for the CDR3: TGTGCCAGCAGGGGCACCGGGACCGCAGATGAAAAACTGTTTTTT. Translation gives CASRGTGTADEKLFF.

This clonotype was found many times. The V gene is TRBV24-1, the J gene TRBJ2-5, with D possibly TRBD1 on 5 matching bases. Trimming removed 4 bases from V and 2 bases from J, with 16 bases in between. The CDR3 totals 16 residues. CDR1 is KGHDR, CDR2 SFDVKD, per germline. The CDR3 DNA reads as TGTGCCACCAGTGACCTGGCAGGGAAGGATCAAGAGACCCAGTACTTC. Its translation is CATSDLAGKDQETQYF.

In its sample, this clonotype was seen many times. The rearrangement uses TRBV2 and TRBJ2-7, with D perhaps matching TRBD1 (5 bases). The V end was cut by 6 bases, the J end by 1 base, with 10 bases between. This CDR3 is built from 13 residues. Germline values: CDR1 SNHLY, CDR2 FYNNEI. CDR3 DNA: TGTGCCAGCAGAGGGGAAGGGTCCTACGAGCAGTACTTC. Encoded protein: CASRGEGSYEQYF.

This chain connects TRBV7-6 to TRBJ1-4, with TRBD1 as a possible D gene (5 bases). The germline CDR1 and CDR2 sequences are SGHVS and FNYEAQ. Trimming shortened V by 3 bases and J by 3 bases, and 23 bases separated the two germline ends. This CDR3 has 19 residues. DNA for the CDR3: TGTGCCAGCAGCTTGATGGGGGGGAACAGCCGGGCGGCTAATGAAAAACTGTTTTTT. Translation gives CASSLMGGNSRAANEKLFF.

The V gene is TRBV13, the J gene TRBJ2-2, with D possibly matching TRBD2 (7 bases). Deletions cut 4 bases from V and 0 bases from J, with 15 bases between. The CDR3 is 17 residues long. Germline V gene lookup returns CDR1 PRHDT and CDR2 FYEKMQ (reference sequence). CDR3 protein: CASSSWGGAANTGELFF. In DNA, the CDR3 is TGTGCCAGCAGCTCGTGGGGGGGGGCCGCGAACACCGGGGAGCTGTTTTTT.

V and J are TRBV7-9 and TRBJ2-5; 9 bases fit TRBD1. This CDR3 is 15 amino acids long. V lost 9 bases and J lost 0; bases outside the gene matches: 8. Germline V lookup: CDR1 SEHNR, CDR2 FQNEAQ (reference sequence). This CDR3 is CASSTRTGDQETQYF. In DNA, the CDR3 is TGTGCCAGTAGTACACGGACAGGGGACCAAGAGACCCAGTACTTC. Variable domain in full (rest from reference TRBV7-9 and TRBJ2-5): DTGVSQNPRHKITKRGQNVTFRCDPISEHNRLYWYRQTLGQGPEFLTYFQNEAQLEKSRLLSDRFSAERPKGSFSTLEIQRTEQGDSAMYLCASSTRTGDQETQYFGPGTRLLVL.

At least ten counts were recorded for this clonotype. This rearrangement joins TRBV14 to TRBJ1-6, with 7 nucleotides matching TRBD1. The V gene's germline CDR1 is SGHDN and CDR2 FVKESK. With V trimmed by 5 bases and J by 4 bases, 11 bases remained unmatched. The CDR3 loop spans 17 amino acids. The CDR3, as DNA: TGTGCCAGCAGCGCTCGGACCGGGACAGTTTATAATTCACCCCTCCACTTT. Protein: CASSARTGTVYNSPLHF.

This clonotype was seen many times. For the CDR3, the DNA is TGTGCCAGCAGTGAGAAGGTAGGGGGGCGAGTTTCACCCCTCCACTTT. It encodes CASSEKVGGRVSPLHF. V is TRBV2 and J is TRBJ1-6; D may be TRBD1 (6 bases). The V gene's germline CDR1 is SNHLY and CDR2 FYNNEI. The length of the CDR3 is 16 residues. Trimming took off 3 bases at V and 9 bases at J, with 18 bases between the two ends. Using reference TRBV2 and TRBJ1-6 for the parts outside the CDR3, the full variable domain is EPEVTQTPSHQVTQMGQEVILRCVPISNHLYFYWYRQILGQKVEFLVSFYNNEISEKSEIFDDQFSVERPDGSNFTLKIRSTKLEDSAMYFCASSEKVGGRVSPLHFGNGTRLTVT.

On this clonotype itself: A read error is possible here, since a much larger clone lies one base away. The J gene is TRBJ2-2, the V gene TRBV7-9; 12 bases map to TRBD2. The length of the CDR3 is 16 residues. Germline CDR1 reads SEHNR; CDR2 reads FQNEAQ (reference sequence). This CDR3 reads CASSLGGLAGTGGLFF. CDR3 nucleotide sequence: TGTGCCAGCAGCTTAGGAGGACTAGCGGGGACCGGGGGGCTGTTTTTT. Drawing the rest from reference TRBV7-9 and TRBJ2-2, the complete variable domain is DTGVSQNPRHKITKRGQNVTFRCDPISEHNRLYWYRQTLGQGPEFLTYFQNEAQLEKSRLLSDRFSAERPKGSFSTLEIQRTEQGDSAMYLCASSLGGLAGTGGLFFGEGSRLTVL.

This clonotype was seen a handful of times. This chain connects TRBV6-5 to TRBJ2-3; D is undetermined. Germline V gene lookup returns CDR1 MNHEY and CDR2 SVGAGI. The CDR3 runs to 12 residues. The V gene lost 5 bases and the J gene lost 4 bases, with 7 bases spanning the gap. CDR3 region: CASSPPSDTQYF. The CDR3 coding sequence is TGTGCCAGCAGTCCTCCGTCAGATACGCAGTATTTT.

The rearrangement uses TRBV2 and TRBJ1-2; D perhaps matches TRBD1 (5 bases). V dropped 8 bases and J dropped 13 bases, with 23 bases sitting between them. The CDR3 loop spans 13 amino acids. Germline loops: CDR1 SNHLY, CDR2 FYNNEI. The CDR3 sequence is CASRTGGREAPTF. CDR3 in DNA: TGTGCCAGCCGAACCGGGGGGAGGGAGGCCCCCACCTTC.

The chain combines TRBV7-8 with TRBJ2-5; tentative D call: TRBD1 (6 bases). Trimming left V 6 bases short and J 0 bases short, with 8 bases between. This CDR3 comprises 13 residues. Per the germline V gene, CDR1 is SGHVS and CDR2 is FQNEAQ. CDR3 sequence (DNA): TGTGCCAGCAGTGGGGGCTACCAAGAGACCCAGTACTTC. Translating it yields CASSGGYQETQYF.

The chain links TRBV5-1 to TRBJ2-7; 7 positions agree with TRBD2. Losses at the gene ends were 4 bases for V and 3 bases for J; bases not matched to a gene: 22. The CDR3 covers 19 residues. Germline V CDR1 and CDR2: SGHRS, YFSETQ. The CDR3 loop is CASSPCLICLGEGGYEQYF. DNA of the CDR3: TGCGCCAGCAGCCCCTGCCTCATATGTCTTGGGGAGGGAGGCTACGAGCAGTACTTC.

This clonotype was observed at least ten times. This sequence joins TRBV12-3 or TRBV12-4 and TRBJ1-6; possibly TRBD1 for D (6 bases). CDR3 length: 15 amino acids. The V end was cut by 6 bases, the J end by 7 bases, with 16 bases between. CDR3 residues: CASSLDSNSNSPLHF. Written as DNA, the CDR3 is TGTGCCAGCAGCCTGGACAGCAACTCGAATTCACCCCTCCACTTT.

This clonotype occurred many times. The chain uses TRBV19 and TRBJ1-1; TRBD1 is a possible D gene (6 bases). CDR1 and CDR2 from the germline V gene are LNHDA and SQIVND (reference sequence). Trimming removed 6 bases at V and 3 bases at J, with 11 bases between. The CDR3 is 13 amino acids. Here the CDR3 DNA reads TGTGCCAGTAGGGGGGCGTGGGACACTGAAGCTTTCTTT. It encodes CASRGAWDTEAFF.

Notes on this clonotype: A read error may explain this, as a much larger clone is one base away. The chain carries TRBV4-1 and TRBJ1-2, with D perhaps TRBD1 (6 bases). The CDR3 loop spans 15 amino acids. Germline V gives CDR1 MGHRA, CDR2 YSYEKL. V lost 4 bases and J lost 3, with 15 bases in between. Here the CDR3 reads CASSPHQGQDYGYTF. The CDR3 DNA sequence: TGCGCCAGCAGCCCCCATCAGGGGCAGGACTATGGCTACACCTTC.

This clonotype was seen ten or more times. The CDR3 loop reads CASSGPTGVVYEQYF. The CDR3 region has the DNA TGTGCCAGCAGCGGACCGACAGGGGTAGTATACGAGCAGTACTTC. The gene calls are TRBV7-2 and TRBJ2-7, with 8 bases that match TRBD1. Per the germline V gene, CDR1 is SGHTA and CDR2 is FQGNSA. The CDR3 is made up of 15 amino acids. V shed 5 bases, J shed 4 bases, and the junction held 10 bases outside the gene matches. The variable domain in full, completed from reference TRBV7-2 and TRBJ2-7, reads GAGVSQSPSNKVTEKGKDVELRCDPISGHTALYWYRQSLGQGLEFLIYFQGNSAPDKSGLPSDRFSAERTGGSVSTLTIQRTQQEDSAVYLCASSGPTGVVYEQYFGPGTRLTVT.

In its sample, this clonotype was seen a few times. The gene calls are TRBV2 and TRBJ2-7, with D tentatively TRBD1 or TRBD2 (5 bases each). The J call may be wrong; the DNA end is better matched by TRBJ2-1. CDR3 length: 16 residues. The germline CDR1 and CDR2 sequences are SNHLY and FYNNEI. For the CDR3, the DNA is TGTGCCAGCAGAGGATATGGGACGGATTTATCCAATGAGCAGTTCTTC. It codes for CASRGYGTDLSNEQFF.

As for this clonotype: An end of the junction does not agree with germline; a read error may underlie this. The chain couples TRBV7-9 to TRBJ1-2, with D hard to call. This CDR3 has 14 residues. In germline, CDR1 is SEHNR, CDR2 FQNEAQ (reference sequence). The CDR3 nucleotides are TGTGCCAGCAGCTCTCTGTCGGGAAACTATGGCTACGCCTTC. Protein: CASSSLSGNYGYAF.

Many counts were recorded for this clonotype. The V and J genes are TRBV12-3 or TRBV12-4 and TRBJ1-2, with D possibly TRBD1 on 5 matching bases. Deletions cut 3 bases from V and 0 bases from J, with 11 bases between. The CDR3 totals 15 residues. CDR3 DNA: TGTGCCAGCAGTTTCGACAGAAAAGCTAACTATGGCTACACCTTC. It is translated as CASSFDRKANYGYTF.

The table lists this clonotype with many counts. The CDR3 loop is CASSLVSGPNTGELFF. As DNA, the CDR3 is TGTGCCAGCAGCTTAGTCTCTGGGCCGAACACCGGGGAGCTGTTTTTT. The chain uses TRBV7-2 and TRBJ2-2; D remains ambiguous. Germline-derived CDR1 and CDR2 are SGHTA and FQGNSA. With 1 base removed from V and 0 bases from J, the gap between germline ends came to 9 bases. This CDR3 region has 16 residues.

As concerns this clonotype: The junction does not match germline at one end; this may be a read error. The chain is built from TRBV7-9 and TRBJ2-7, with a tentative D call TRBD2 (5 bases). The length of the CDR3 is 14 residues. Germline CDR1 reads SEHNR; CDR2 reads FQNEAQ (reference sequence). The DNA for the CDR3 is TGTGCCAGCAGCTTAGAGCCGGGATCCTACGAGCACTACTTC. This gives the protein CASSLEPGSYEHYF.

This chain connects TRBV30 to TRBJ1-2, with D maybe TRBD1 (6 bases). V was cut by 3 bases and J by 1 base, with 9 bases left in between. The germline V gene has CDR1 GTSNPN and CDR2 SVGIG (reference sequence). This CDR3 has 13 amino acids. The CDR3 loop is CAWSRDNNYGYTF. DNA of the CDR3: TGTGCCTGGAGCCGGGACAATAACTATGGCTACACCTTC.

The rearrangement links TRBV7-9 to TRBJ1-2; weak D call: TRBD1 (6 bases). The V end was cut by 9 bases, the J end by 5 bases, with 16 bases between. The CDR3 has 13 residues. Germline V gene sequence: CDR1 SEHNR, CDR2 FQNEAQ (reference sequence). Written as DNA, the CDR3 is TGTGCCAGTAGTTCGGCAGGGGTTTATGGCTACACCTTC. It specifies CASSSAGVYGYTF. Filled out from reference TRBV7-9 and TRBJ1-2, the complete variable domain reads DTGVSQNPRHKITKRGQNVTFRCDPISEHNRLYWYRQTLGQGPEFLTYFQNEAQLEKSRLLSDRFSAERPKGSFSTLEIQRTEQGDSAMYLCASSSAGVYGYTFGSGTRLTVV.

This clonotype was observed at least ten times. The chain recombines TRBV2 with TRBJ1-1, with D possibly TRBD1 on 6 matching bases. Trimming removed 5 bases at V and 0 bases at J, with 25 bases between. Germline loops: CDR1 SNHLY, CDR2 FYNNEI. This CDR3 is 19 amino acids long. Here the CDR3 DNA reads TGTGCCAGCAGTTCCTTGGCCCAACAGGGAATAGGCATGAACACTGAAGCTTTCTTT. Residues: CASSSLAQQGIGMNTEAFF.

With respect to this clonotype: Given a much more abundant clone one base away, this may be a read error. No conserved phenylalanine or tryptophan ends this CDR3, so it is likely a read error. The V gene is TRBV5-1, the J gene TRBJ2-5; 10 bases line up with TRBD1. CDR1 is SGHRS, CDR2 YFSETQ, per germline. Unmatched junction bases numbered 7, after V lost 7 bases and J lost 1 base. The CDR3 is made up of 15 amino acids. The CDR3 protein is CASSGTGAGQETQYL. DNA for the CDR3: TGCGCCAGCTCCGGGACAGGGGCCGGCCAAGAGACCCAGTACCTC.